These T cell receptor beta chains were read from a single sample in a study of control samples from healthy donors and cancer patients. Only in-frame clones appear in the TCRdb table, and some are missing; sequencing was by immunoSEQ multiplex PCR. The repertoire holds 150,000 or so clones, with just under 95% as singletons. Material: PBMCs. The receptors were sampled from a man aged 55 to 69 with colorectal cancer. Each CDR3 is given with its conserved first and last residue. Fields, in order: D gene, V gene, clone size, J gene, CDR3 protein, CDR3 DNA. The D gene is left open where the match is weak. The size field is filled for only some rows; it gives once, few, many or a size class.

>NA|TRBV18|NA|TRBJ2-5
CASSPGFQETQYF
TGTGCCAGCTCACCAGGGTTCCAAGAGACCCAGTACTTC
>NA|TRBV5-1|NA|TRBJ1-2
CASSLDGVGYGYTF
TGCGCCAGCAGCCTAGATGGGGTTGGCTATGGCTACACCTTC
>NA|TRBV27|few|TRBJ2-3
CASSLMTGTDTQYF
TGTGCCAGCAGTTTAATGACGGGCACAGATACGCAGTATTTT
>TRBD1|TRBV19|NA|TRBJ1-5
CASSRVGTGPVSNQPQHF
TGTGCCAGTAGCCGCGTAGGGACAGGCCCCGTTAGCAATCAGCCCCAGCATTTT
>NA|TRBV30|once|TRBJ2-3
CAWIGGSLRGTDTQYF
TGTGCCTGGATAGGTGGCAGTTTGAGGGGCACAGATACGCAGTATTTT
>NA|TRBV4-3|NA|TRBJ1-2
CASSRTANYGYTF
TGCGCCAGCAGCCGGACAGCTAACTATGGCTACACCTTC
>NA|TRBV11-2|NA|TRBJ1-4
CASSLGVANEKLFF
TGTGCCAGCAGCTTAGGAGTTGCTAATGAAAAACTGTTTTTT
>NA|TRBV10-3|once|TRBJ1-1
CAISVEGGGTEAFF
TGTGCCATCAGTGTGGAGGGAGGGGGTACTGAAGCTTTCTTT
>NA|TRBV18|NA|TRBJ1-2
CASSPSQGRANYGYTF
TGTGCCAGCTCACCATCTCAGGGGCGAGCTAACTATGGCTACACCTTC
>TRBD1|TRBV19|NA|TRBJ1-2
CASRGQGGYGYTF
TGTGCCAGTAGAGGACAGGGAGGCTATGGCTACACCTTC